The entry below describes one TCR beta chain. The entry originates in a study of blood T cell repertoires in COVID-19. Participant age was roughly 18 to 89 years, and participants resided in about two dozen US areas. J was trimmed by 7 bases and V by 4 bases; bases with no gene match: 5. Germline values: CDR1 SGHDT, CDR2 YYEEEE. This CDR3 contains 13 residues. Method: immunoSEQ multiplex PCR; TCRdb's copy keeps in-frame clones and lacks some. The top ten hold 0.7% of the sample, which has around 450,000 clones, roughly 87% seen once. The chain couples TRBV5-6 to TRBJ1-2; 9 bases are a match to TRBD1. Sequencing was performed on PBMCs or T cells enriched from blood (not recorded which). The TCR sequence derives from a woman between 18 and 29 years old who had recovered from COVID-19. CDR3 residues: CASSPQGAGGYTF. The CDR3 nucleotides read TGTGCCAGCAGCCCACAGGGGGCAGGTGGCTACACCTTC.